What follows are 25 T cell receptor beta chains derived from one specimen sequenced in a study of shared clonotypes between healthy human individuals. Only CD45RO-negative cells positively selected for CCR7 counted as naive CD8 cells, so terminally differentiated effector memory CD45RA+ cells were excluded. Sequencing was performed with immunoSEQ multiplex PCR; in TCRdb, only in-frame clones are kept and a portion is missing. The sample lists 2 million to 2.5 million clones, just under 95% occurring once. The sample comprised naive CD8+ T cells sorted from blood. The receptors here all came from a man aged 18 to 35 in good health.

J is TRBJ2-7 and V is TRBV7-9; D call uncertain. Trimming took 5 bases from V and 3 from J, leaving 14 bases between them. CDR1 and CDR2 from the germline V gene are SEHNR and FQNEAQ (reference sequence). The CDR3 covers 14 residues. In DNA form, the CDR3 reads TGTGCCAGCAGCCCGCAGGTGACGCACTACGAGCAGTACTTC. As protein: CASSPQVTHYEQYF.

A note on this clone: At one end the junction does not follow the germline gene, possibly because of a read error. V is TRBV19 and J is TRBJ2-5; 14 bases fit TRBD2. The CDR3 has 15 amino acids. The germline CDR1 and CDR2 sequences are LNHDA and SQIVND (reference sequence). CDR3 region: CAKPRLAGGSETQHF. In DNA form, the CDR3 reads TGTGCCAAACCCAGACTAGCGGGAGGGTCGGAGACCCAGCACTTC.

This sequence joins TRBV5-1 and TRBJ1-2; D may be TRBD1 (6 bases). Germline CDR1 is SGHRS and CDR2 is YFSETQ. The CDR3 sequence is 16 residues long. V lost 0 bases and J 3 bases, leaving 15 bases between the germline ends. The CDR3 spells CASSLDGAGEDYGYTF. The CDR3 DNA sequence: TGCGCCAGCAGCTTGGATGGGGCAGGGGAGGACTATGGCTACACCTTC.

V is TRBV4-1 and J is TRBJ1-6; unclear D gene. The germline V gene encodes CDR1 MGHRA and CDR2 YSYEKL. The CDR3 has 14 amino acids. V was pared by 5 bases and J by 10 bases, with 15 bases between. CDR3 nucleotides: TGCGCCAGCAGCGGCCTGGAGCTGGGATCACCCCTCCACTTT. This sequence encodes CASSGLELGSPLHF.

The chain combines TRBV27 with TRBJ2-1; D is tentatively TRBD1 or TRBD2 (5 bases each). Germline V CDR1 and CDR2: MNHEY, SMNVEV (reference sequence). V was cut by 8 bases and J by 3 bases, with 14 bases left in between. CDR3 size: 14 residues. CDR3: CASWPGTGYNEQFF. CDR3 sequence (DNA): TGTGCCAGCTGGCCGGGGACGGGCTACAATGAGCAGTTCTTC.

This rearrangement joins TRBV6-1 to TRBJ2-7; possible D gene TRBD1, 6 bases. Trimming took off 5 bases at V and 2 bases at J, with 16 bases between the two ends. The CDR3 runs 15 residues. Germline CDR1 reads MNHNS; CDR2 reads SASEGT. The CDR3 sequence: CASSIQGTNPYEQYF. The CDR3 DNA reads as TGTGCCAGCAGTATACAGGGAACCAACCCCTACGAGCAGTACTTC.

The chain carries TRBV4-1 and TRBJ1-6, with D possibly matching TRBD1 (6 bases). The CDR3 has 15 residues. V gave up 1 base and J gave up 4 bases, with 8 bases separating them. Germline loops: CDR1 MGHRA, CDR2 YSYEKL. CDR3 residues: CASSQGQEYNSPLHF. In DNA, the CDR3 is TGCGCCAGCAGCCAAGGACAGGAATATAATTCACCCCTCCACTTT.

In its sample, this clone was seen once. This CDR3 is also generated by other DNA sequences in the sample. V is TRBV5-6 and J is TRBJ1-1, with D uncertain. This CDR3 has 11 amino acids. Germline V lookup: CDR1 SGHDT, CDR2 YYEEEE. Trimming stripped 4 bases from V and 5 bases from J, with 6 bases between. DNA for the CDR3: TGTGCCAGCAGCCTAGGGACTGAAGCTTTCTTT. It encodes CASSLGTEAFF.

This chain uses TRBV10-3 with TRBJ2-2; no firm D call. Germline V gene data show CDR1 as ENHRY and CDR2 as SYGVKD. The V end lost 3 bases, the J end lost 6 bases, and 23 bases lay between the germline ends. CDR3 length equals 18 residues. CDR3 sequence: CAISDIIGVLDSAGELFF. In DNA form, the CDR3 reads TGTGCCATCAGTGATATTATTGGCGTCCTAGATTCGGCCGGGGAGCTGTTTTTT.

The chain couples TRBV9 to TRBJ1-1; D is ambiguous. V shed 2 bases and J shed 4 bases, with 18 bases lying between them. This CDR3 has 16 residues. Looked up from germline, CDR1 is SGDLS and CDR2 is YYNGEE. The CDR3 bases are TGTGCCAGCAGCGTGGATCCTTTCGGCTCGGGCACTGAAGCTTTCTTT. As protein: CASSVDPFGSGTEAFF.

A word on this clone: The same CDR3 also results from other DNA sequences found in this sample. V gene TRBV5-6 combines with J gene TRBJ2-7; D remains unclear. The CDR3 loop spans 11 amino acids. V was trimmed by 0 bases and J by 7 bases, leaving 5 bases between them. Germline V CDR1 and CDR2: SGHDT, YYEEEE. CDR3 region: CASSLADEQYF. CDR3 DNA sequence: TGTGCCAGCAGCTTGGCCGATGAGCAGTACTTC.

The chain employs TRBV7-9 and TRBJ2-2, with D uncertain. CDR1 is SEHNR and CDR2 is FQNEAQ in the germline V gene (reference sequence). Deletions cut 5 bases from V and 0 bases from J, with 7 bases between. The CDR3 spans 14 residues. CDR3 nucleotide sequence: TGTGCCAGCAGCGACCTCCCGAACACCGGGGAGCTGTTTTTT. This sequence encodes CASSDLPNTGELFF.

The V call is TRBV18, the J call TRBJ2-5; TRBD1 aligns across 7 bases. This CDR3 has 16 amino acids. CDR1 is KGHSH, CDR2 LQKENI, per germline. J lost 1 base, V lost 3 bases, and 8 bases had no gene match. The CDR3 bases are TGTGCCAGCTCACCCTCGGACAGGAAGGGCCAAGAGACCCAGTACTTC. It translates to CASSPSDRKGQETQYF. Using reference TRBV18 and TRBJ2-5 for the parts outside the CDR3, the full variable domain is NAGVMQNPRHLVRRRGQEARLRCSPMKGHSHVYWYRQLPEEGLKFMVYLQKENIIDESGMPKERFSAEFPKEGPSILRIQQVVRGDSAAYFCASSPSDRKGQETQYFGPGTRLLVL.

The chain combines TRBV7-2 with TRBJ1-6; D ambiguous. The V gene lost 3 bases and the J gene lost 10 bases, with 25 bases spanning the gap. Per the germline V gene, CDR1 is SGHTA and CDR2 is FQGNSA. The CDR3 loop spans 18 amino acids. The CDR3, as DNA: TGTGCCAGCAGCTTCCCCGAAGAGGGTTTTTCAATACGGTCACCCCTCCACTTT. It translates to CASSFPEEGFSIRSPLHF.

The chain carries TRBV10-2 and TRBJ1-5; 7 nucleotides align to TRBD1. The CDR3 has 18 residues. Per germline, CDR1 WSHSY and CDR2 SAAADI. With V trimmed by 5 bases and J by 0 bases, 13 bases remained unmatched. Here the CDR3 DNA reads TGCGCCAGCAGTAGAGGACAGGAGGGCCTTTATAGCAATCAGCCCCAGCATTTT. It is translated as CASSRGQEGLYSNQPQHF.

The chain is built from TRBV5-1 and TRBJ2-2; D gene ambiguous. The length of the CDR3 is 15 residues. From germline, CDR1 is SGHRS and CDR2 YFSETQ. V was pared by 0 bases and J by 0 bases, with 6 bases between. CDR3 sequence: CASSLDGPNTGELFF. CDR3 DNA sequence: TGCGCCAGCAGCTTGGACGGACCGAACACCGGGGAGCTGTTTTTT.

The chain carries TRBV12-1 and TRBJ1-2; no check of the table's D call, TRBD1, against the DNA was made. TRBV12-1 is classified as a pseudogene. The CDR3 has 15 residues. Written as DNA, the CDR3 is TGTGCCAGCAGCCCGCCCAGGACAGGGGACTATGGCTACACCTTC. Translated: CASSPPRTGDYGYTF.

V usage is TRBV27 and J usage is TRBJ2-1; the match to TRBD2 covers 9 bases. This CDR3 has 15 amino acids. J lost 3 bases, V lost 6 bases, and 6 bases had no gene match. Germline V CDR1 and CDR2: MNHEY, SMNVEV (reference sequence). The CDR3 here is CASRIAGEGYNEQFF. Here the CDR3 DNA reads TGTGCCAGCAGGATAGCGGGAGAGGGCTACAATGAGCAGTTCTTC.

The V gene is TRBV19, the J gene TRBJ1-1; TRBD1 might be the D (6 bases). V was clipped by 3 bases and J by 3 bases, with 14 bases between them. From germline, CDR1 is LNHDA and CDR2 SQIVND (reference sequence). The CDR3 is made up of 15 amino acids. This CDR3 is CASSMVSGGHTEAFF. CDR3 DNA sequence: TGTGCCAGTAGTATGGTATCTGGGGGCCACACTGAAGCTTTCTTT.

CDR3 residues: CASSSRGGYQETQYF. CDR3 in DNA: TGTGCCAGCAGCTCCCGCGGGGGGTACCAAGAGACCCAGTACTTC. The chain carries TRBV7-8 and TRBJ2-5, with TRBD2 matching 8 bases. The germline gives CDR1 SGHVS, CDR2 FQNEAQ. The CDR3 is made up of 15 amino acids. Trimming removed 4 bases from V and 0 bases from J; junction bases left unmatched: 4. Full variable domain (missing parts from reference TRBV7-8 and TRBJ2-5): GAGVSQSPRYKVAKRGQDVALRCDPISGHVSLFWYQQALGQGPEFLTYFQNEAQLDKSGLPSDRFFAERPEGSVSTLKIQRTQQEDSAVYLCASSSRGGYQETQYFGPGTRLLVL.

The gene calls are TRBV9 and TRBJ1-5, with unresolved D. Germline lookup yields CDR1 SGDLS and CDR2 YYNGEE. The germline V and J ends were trimmed by 4 bases and 4 bases, with 9 bases remaining between them. The CDR3 covers 13 residues. CDR3 nucleotides: TGTGCCAGCAGCTCAGACGGAAATCAGCCCCAGCATTTT. Translating gives CASSSDGNQPQHF.

V gene TRBV4-1 combines with J gene TRBJ2-7; D tentatively fits TRBD1 or TRBD2 (6 bases each). The CDR3 has 15 residues. Germline-derived CDR1 and CDR2 are MGHRA and YSYEKL. V lost 2 bases and J 2 bases, leaving 13 bases between the germline ends. In nucleotides, the CDR3 is TGCGCCAGCAGCCAAACGAGGGGGGACACCTACGAGCAGTACTTC. Its translation is CASSQTRGDTYEQYF.

The chain links TRBV5-6 to TRBJ2-7, with 7 bases aligning to TRBD1. The CDR3 has 14 amino acids. V was pared by 5 bases and J by 0 bases, with 5 bases of the junction left unmatched. CDR1 and CDR2 from the germline V gene are SGHDT and YYEEEE. DNA for the CDR3: TGTGCCAGCAGGAAAGGACAGGACTCCTACGAGCAGTACTTC. Encoded protein: CASRKGQDSYEQYF.

The chain uses TRBV7-8 and TRBJ1-5; possibly TRBD1 for D (5 bases). The V gene's germline CDR1 is SGHVS and CDR2 FQNEAQ. The V end lost 1 base, the J end lost 9 bases, and 16 bases lay between the germline ends. This CDR3 region has 15 residues. The CDR3 coding sequence is TGTGCCAGCAGCTTAGACAGGCCCCCGGAATGGCCCCAGCATTTT. Encoded protein: CASSLDRPPEWPQHF.

This sequence joins TRBV10-3 and TRBJ2-1, with a tentative D call TRBD1 (6 bases). The length of the CDR3 is 13 residues. Germline loops: CDR1 ENHRY, CDR2 SYGVKD. The DNA for the CDR3 is TGTGCGGCTGGGGACATAATCTACAATGAGCAGTTCTTC. This codes for CAAGDIIYNEQFF.